Following are 23 T cell receptor beta chains from one sample sequenced in a study of blood T cell repertoires in COVID-19. Method: immunoSEQ multiplex PCR; TCRdb's copy keeps in-frame clones and lacks some. This table has about 26,000 clones, around two thirds appearing once. The sample taken for sequencing was peripheral blood. The source is a man in his sixties with active or convalescent COVID-19.

A remark on this clone: Given a much more abundant clone one base away, this may be a read error. Other DNA sequences in this sample translate to the same CDR3. The J gene is TRBJ2-6, the V gene TRBV4-1; D is ambiguous. The ends were cut back, 4 bases at V and 0 bases at J, with 10 bases in the middle. CDR1 and CDR2 (germline): MGHRA, YSYEKL. There are 16 residues in the CDR3. The CDR3 DNA follows: TGCGCCAGCAGCCCCTCAGGTACCTCTGGGGCCAACGTCCTGACTTTC. This sequence encodes CASSPSGTSGANVLTF.

V is TRBV15 and J is TRBJ1-3; a possible D gene is TRBD1 (5 bases). The CDR3 is made up of 15 amino acids. The germline gives CDR1 LNHNV, CDR2 YYDKDF (reference sequence). The V end was cut by 0 bases, the J end by 3 bases, with 9 bases between. The CDR3 reads CATSRDQGGGNTIYF. For the CDR3, the DNA is TGTGCCACCAGCAGAGACCAGGGTGGTGGAAACACCATATATTTT. Filled out from reference TRBV15 and TRBJ1-3, the complete variable domain reads DAMVIQNPRYQVTQFGKPVTLSCSQTLNHNVMYWYQQKSSQAPKLLFHYYDKDFNNEADTPDNFQSRRPNTSFCFLDIRSPGLGDTAMYLCATSRDQGGGNTIYFGEGSWLTVV.

DNA for the CDR3: TGTGCCTTCACTAGCGGGAGATTTTGGGAGACCCAGTACTTC. It encodes CAFTSGRFWETQYF. The J gene is TRBJ2-5, the V gene TRBV30; 11 bases line up with TRBD2. The germline V gene has CDR1 GTSNPN and CDR2 SVGIG (reference sequence). This CDR3 is built from 14 residues. The junction had 9 bases not matched to a gene; V was cut back by 7 bases and J by 5 bases.

The CDR3 protein is CASSPQTGGNEKLFF. CDR3 coding DNA: TGTGCCAGCAGCCCCCAGACAGGGGGAAATGAAAAACTGTTTTTT. The chain combines TRBV9 with TRBJ1-4; 9 bases align to TRBD1. J was trimmed by 5 bases and V by 4 bases; bases with no gene match: 6. CDR3 length: 15 residues. Germline V gene sequence: CDR1 SGDLS, CDR2 YYNGEE.

As DNA, the CDR3 is TGTGCCAGCAGCTTAAGGCGGGCAGGACAAGAGACCCAGTACTTC. This codes for CASSLRRAGQETQYF. V gene TRBV7-3 combines with J gene TRBJ2-5; D perhaps matches TRBD2 (5 bases). Germline lookup yields CDR1 SGHTA and CDR2 FQGTGA. The CDR3 is 15 residues long. The germline V and J ends were trimmed by 1 base and 2 bases, with 11 bases remaining between them.

This chain uses TRBV15 with TRBJ1-3, with 7 bases that match TRBD1. Germline-derived CDR1 and CDR2 are LNHNV and YYDKDF (reference sequence). V trimming: 3 bases; J trimming: 0 bases; junction bases outside the gene matches: 5. The CDR3 has 16 residues. CDR3: CATSRGTVSSGNTIYF. Here the CDR3 DNA reads TGTGCCACCAGCAGGGGGACAGTTAGCTCTGGAAACACCATATATTTT.

This clone was detected a few times. V usage is TRBV7-2 and J usage is TRBJ2-7, with TRBD2 identical over 8 bases. Germline-derived CDR1 and CDR2 are SGHTA and FQGNSA. With 5 bases clipped from V and 5 bases from J, the junction kept 11 bases outside the gene matches. This CDR3 spans 15 amino acids. CDR3 sequence (DNA): TGTGCCAGCAGCCCGAGGGGCGGGAGGTGGAACGAGCAGTACTTC. It is translated as CASSPRGGRWNEQYF.

Only a few counts were recorded for this clone. The V and J genes are TRBV11-2 and TRBJ2-7; 7 positions agree with TRBD2. J was trimmed by 2 bases and V by 2 bases; bases with no gene match: 6. The length of the CDR3 is 15 residues. Looked up from germline, CDR1 is SGHAT and CDR2 is FQNNGV. The CDR3 loop reads CASSLRLAATYEQYF. The DNA of the CDR3 is TGTGCCAGCAGCTTAAGGCTAGCGGCTACCTACGAGCAGTACTTC.

The rearrangement links TRBV27 to TRBJ1-2; a weak D match, TRBD1 (5 bases). Germline values: CDR1 MNHEY, CDR2 SMNVEV (reference sequence). Between the trimmed V and J ends, which lost 6 bases and 6 bases, there was a span of 14 bases. The CDR3 length is 13 residues. CDR3 DNA: TGTGCCAGCAGCCAGGGTTTCAGGGATGGCTACACCTTC. It encodes CASSQGFRDGYTF.

The rearrangement uses TRBV10-3 and TRBJ1-1; 7 bases are shared with TRBD1. The CDR3 extends over 16 amino acids. Trimming took 0 bases from V and 1 from J; bases not matched to a gene: 5. Germline V gives CDR1 ENHRY, CDR2 SYGVKD. CDR3 protein: CAISESVQGKNTEAFF. DNA of the CDR3: TGTGCCATCAGTGAGTCGGTACAGGGGAAGAACACTGAAGCTTTCTTT.

This chain uses TRBV6-6 with TRBJ1-2; TRBD1 agrees at 11 bases. With V trimmed by 5 bases and J by 3 bases, 2 bases remained unmatched. The germline V gene has CDR1 MNHNY and CDR2 SVGAGI (reference sequence). This CDR3 comprises 14 residues. CDR3 in amino acids: CASSEGQGDYGYTF. The CDR3 region has the DNA TGTGCCAGCAGTGAGGGACAGGGGGACTATGGCTACACCTTC.

J is TRBJ2-2 and V is TRBV15, with 7 bases that match TRBD2. The CDR3 totals 14 residues. Looked up from germline, CDR1 is LNHNV and CDR2 is YYDKDF (reference sequence). The ends lost 0 bases at V and 5 bases at J; junction bases unmatched: 0. CDR3 residues: CATSREGGTGELFF. The CDR3 nucleotides read TGTGCCACCAGCAGAGAGGGGGGGACCGGGGAGCTGTTTTTT.

This CDR3 reads CAISPTGALNQPQHF. The CDR3 nucleotides are TGTGCCATCAGCCCTACAGGGGCACTCAATCAGCCCCAGCATTTT. The V and J genes are TRBV10-3 and TRBJ1-5; 7 bases fit TRBD1. Trimming took 6 bases from V and 3 from J; bases not matched to a gene: 8. Germline values: CDR1 ENHRY, CDR2 SYGVKD. This CDR3 has 15 amino acids.

The chain carries TRBV12-5 and TRBJ2-3; 10 nucleotides line up with TRBD1. The germline V gene has CDR1 LGHNT and CDR2 FRNRAP. The trim removed 3 bases at V and 4 bases at J, leaving 7 bases unmatched. CDR3 length: 16 residues. CDR3 sequence: CASGLIGTGASDTQYF. Written as DNA, the CDR3 is TGTGCTAGTGGTTTAATTGGGACAGGGGCATCAGATACGCAGTATTTT.

The CDR3: CASSLDRGNTIYF. The CDR3, as DNA: TGTGCCAGCAGCTTGGACAGAGGAAACACCATATATTTT. The rearrangement links TRBV11-2 to TRBJ1-3, with D maybe TRBD1 (6 bases). Germline values: CDR1 SGHAT, CDR2 FQNNGV. The CDR3 length is 13 residues. Trimming took 3 bases from V and 4 from J, leaving 7 bases between them.

Note on this clone: Other DNA sequences in the same sample also yield this CDR3. This rearrangement joins TRBV5-1 to TRBJ2-3; 10 bases agree with TRBD2. Germline V lookup: CDR1 SGHRS, CDR2 YFSETQ. With V trimmed by 0 bases and J by 1 base, 2 bases remained unmatched. The CDR3 spans 16 residues. Here the CDR3 DNA reads TGCGCCAGCAGCTTGGTTCTAGCGGGGGGCACAGATACGCAGTATTTT. Translating it yields CASSLVLAGGTDTQYF.

This chain uses TRBV3-1 (or the pseudogene TRBV3-2) with TRBJ2-5; TRBD2 agrees at 9 bases. The germline V gene encodes CDR1 LGHDT and CDR2 YNNKEL (reference sequence). V gave up 8 bases and J gave up 5 bases; unmatched junction bases: 24. The CDR3 runs 19 residues. In DNA form, the CDR3 reads TGTGCCAGCTTCCCCAGGGGAGCGGGAGGTCGATCGGCTTCGGAGACCCAGTACTTC. Its translation: CASFPRGAGGRSASETQYF.

CDR3: CASSPSRGTGELFF. In DNA, the CDR3 is TGTGCCAGCTCACCAAGCAGGGGCACCGGGGAGCTGTTTTTT. The V gene is TRBV18, the J gene TRBJ2-2, with D possibly matching TRBD1 (6 bases). The CDR3 is 14 amino acids. V lost 2 bases to trimming and J lost 4 bases, with 8 bases between them. The germline gives CDR1 KGHSH, CDR2 LQKENI.

This clone has a handful of counts. The chain uses TRBV6-5 and TRBJ1-1; a weak D match, TRBD1 (6 bases). The CDR3 length is 11 residues. The ends were cut back, 4 bases at V and 10 bases at J, with 10 bases in the middle. Germline CDR1 reads MNHEY; CDR2 reads SVGAGI. The CDR3 here is CASSWTARAFF. Here the CDR3 DNA reads TGTGCCAGCAGTTGGACAGCACGAGCTTTCTTT.

J is TRBJ1-2 and V is TRBV6-1, with 12 bases lining up with TRBD1. V was pared by 1 base and J by 8 bases, with 5 bases of the junction left unmatched. CDR1 and CDR2 from the germline V gene are MNHNS and SASEGT. This CDR3 contains 15 residues. The CDR3 here is CASSEGGQGATGYTF. The DNA of the CDR3 is TGTGCCAGCAGTGAAGGGGGACAGGGGGCGACGGGCTACACCTTC.

The chain joins TRBV19 to TRBJ1-4; 8 bases agree with TRBD1. The CDR3 runs 16 residues. The V segment lost 5 bases and the J segment 8 bases; nucleotides outside the gene matches: 13. Germline assignment: CDR1 LNHDA and CDR2 SQIVND (reference sequence). The CDR3 DNA reads as TGTGCCAGTAGTGAAACGGGACAGGCCCATTGGGAAAAACTGTTTTTT. Its translation is CASSETGQAHWEKLFF. The variable domain in full, with the rest retrieved from reference TRBV19 and TRBJ1-4, is DGGITQSPKYLFRKEGQNVTLSCEQNLNHDAMYWYRQDPGQGLRLIYYSQIVNDFQKGDIAEGYSVSREKKESFPLTVTSAQKNPTAFYLCASSETGQAHWEKLFFGSGTQLSVL.

In its sample, this clone was seen once. The chain couples TRBV5-8 to TRBJ2-5; D is unresolved. Germline CDR1 SGHTS, CDR2 YDEGEE. V gave up 0 bases and J gave up 5 bases, with 20 bases separating them. CDR3 length: 17 amino acids. CDR3 sequence: CASSLAPRSSPRETQYF. As DNA, the CDR3 is TGTGCCAGCAGCTTGGCTCCACGATCGAGTCCTCGGGAGACCCAGTACTTC.

The CDR3 DNA reads TGTGCCAGCAGGGCCGGACAGGGTTTGGGTGGCTACACCTTC. This encodes CASRAGQGLGGYTF. The J gene is TRBJ1-2, the V gene TRBV28; TRBD1 aligns across 8 bases. V lost 6 bases and J lost 7; bases outside the gene matches: 10. CDR3 length equals 14 residues. Per germline, CDR1 MDHEN and CDR2 SYDVKM.